These 32 T cell receptor beta chains originate from one sample sequenced in a study of control samples from healthy donors and cancer patients. Method: immunoSEQ multiplex PCR; TCRdb's copy keeps in-frame clones and lacks some. The sample carries 100,000 to 150,000 clones, 90% recorded once. The sample taken for sequencing was blood. These receptors came from a man aged 35-49 years in good health.

In its sample, this clone was seen a few times. The chain uses TRBV7-2 and TRBJ1-6; 7 bases line up with TRBD1. The CDR3 contains 13 residues. Trimming cost V 5 bases and J 9 bases; bases outside gene matches: 4. Per the germline V gene, CDR1 is SGHTA and CDR2 is FQGNSA. The CDR3, as DNA: TGTGCCAGCAGCGTTGGGACAGTTTCACCCCTCCACTTT. Its translation: CASSVGTVSPLHF.

V gene TRBV6-5 combines with J gene TRBJ1-2; 7 bases agree with TRBD1. Trimming removed 6 bases from V and 3 bases from J; junction bases left unmatched: 7. Germline-derived CDR1 and CDR2 are MNHEY and SVGAGI. The CDR3 loop spans 14 amino acids. CDR3 in DNA: TGTGCCAGCAGCTTCAGGACAGGCTACTATGGCTACACCTTC. This translates into CASSFRTGYYGYTF.

V and J are TRBV6-5 and TRBJ2-7; D perhaps matches TRBD2 (5 bases). V lost 6 bases to trimming and J lost 2 bases, with 14 bases between them. The CDR3 sequence is 14 residues long. The V gene's germline CDR1 is MNHEY and CDR2 SVGAGI. The CDR3 region has the DNA TGTGCCAGCAGGGGAGACCACCGGACCTACGAGCAGTACTTC. Its protein is CASRGDHRTYEQYF.

Points on this clone: Other nucleotide sequences from this sample produce the same CDR3. V usage is TRBV18 and J usage is TRBJ1-1; the D is unclear. V was pared by 6 bases and J by 1 base, with 9 bases between. The CDR3 is 13 residues long. Germline loops: CDR1 KGHSH, CDR2 LQKENI. CDR3 residues: CASSAKGNTEAFF. Here the CDR3 DNA reads TGTGCCAGCTCCGCTAAAGGGAACACTGAAGCTTTCTTT.

The chain couples TRBV19 to TRBJ1-3; no clear D gene. The CDR3 runs to 13 residues. The germline gives CDR1 LNHDA, CDR2 SQIVND (reference sequence). V gave up 8 bases and J gave up 0 bases, with 8 bases separating them. The CDR3 sequence is CASQVRSGNTIYF. The DNA for the CDR3 is TGTGCCAGTCAAGTACGCTCTGGAAACACCATATATTTT.

The chain couples TRBV5-1 to TRBJ1-4; the D gene is possibly TRBD1 (5 bases). Germline V CDR1 and CDR2: SGHRS, YFSETQ. This CDR3 comprises 16 residues. Trimming left V 1 base short and J 7 bases short, with 17 bases between. CDR3 sequence (DNA): TGCGCCAGCAGCTTGAATCCGGGGCCAACACCTGAAAAACTGTTTTTT. It yields the protein CASSLNPGPTPEKLFF.

The V call is TRBV29-1, the J call TRBJ1-3; 7 positions match TRBD1. Looked up from germline, CDR1 is SQVTM and CDR2 is ANQGSEA. There are 12 residues in the CDR3. V gave up 4 bases and J gave up 7 bases; unmatched junction bases: 4. The CDR3 protein is CSVVYRGNTIYF. The CDR3 nucleotides are TGCAGCGTTGTGTACAGGGGCAACACCATATATTTT.

The chain joins TRBV12-3 or TRBV12-4 to TRBJ1-4; no clear D gene. The CDR3 runs 11 residues. The germline V and J ends were trimmed by 5 bases and 6 bases, with 4 bases remaining between them. For the CDR3, the DNA is TGTGCCAGCAGTAAATATGAAAAACTGTTTTTT. This gives the protein CASSKYEKLFF.

The J gene is TRBJ2-7, the V gene TRBV6-5; possibly TRBD1 for D (6 bases). The CDR3 spans 14 residues. The V and J ends lost 3 bases and 2 bases respectively, with 11 bases between them. Germline CDR1 reads MNHEY; CDR2 reads SVGAGI. The CDR3 reads CASSYYEGAYEQYF. Written as DNA, the CDR3 is TGTGCCAGCAGTTATTATGAGGGGGCCTACGAGCAGTACTTC.

In DNA form, the CDR3 reads TGTGCCAGCAGGAACGGGTATGGCTACACCTTC. Protein: CASRNGYGYTF. This sequence joins TRBV3-1 (or the pseudogene TRBV3-2) and TRBJ1-2; the D is unclear. This CDR3 has 11 residues. Per germline, CDR1 LGHDT and CDR2 YNNKEL (reference sequence). V lost 6 bases and J 5 bases, leaving 7 bases between the germline ends.

This clone was detected once. The chain carries TRBV7-3 and TRBJ1-1, with a tentative D call TRBD1 (5 bases). This CDR3 contains 14 residues. Germline lookup yields CDR1 SGHTA and CDR2 FQGTGA. Trimming stripped 1 base from V and 5 bases from J, with 11 bases between. The chain's CDR3 is CASSLNGGWTEAFF. CDR3 coding DNA: TGTGCCAGCAGCTTAAATGGGGGTTGGACTGAAGCTTTCTTT.

This clone showed up just once. J is TRBJ1-6 and V is TRBV5-6; weak D call: TRBD1 (5 bases). CDR3 length: 19 residues. The germline V and J ends were trimmed by 0 bases and 4 bases, with 20 bases remaining between them. CDR1 and CDR2 (germline): SGHDT, YYEEEE. This chain's CDR3 is CASSLDLGGRVGYNSPLHF. The CDR3 bases are TGTGCCAGCAGCTTGGATCTAGGCGGCAGGGTGGGATATAATTCACCCCTCCACTTT.

The CDR3 DNA follows: TGTGCCTGGAGGAGACAGGACTGGATCGCTTTCTTT. This translates into CAWRRQDWIAFF. The rearrangement uses TRBV30 and TRBJ1-1; D might be TRBD1 (6 bases). The ends were cut back, 3 bases at V and 11 bases at J, with 16 bases in the middle. There are 12 residues in the CDR3. From germline, CDR1 is GTSNPN and CDR2 SVGIG (reference sequence). Together with reference TRBV30 and TRBJ1-1, the CDR3 gives the full variable domain: SQTIHQWPATLVQPVGSPLSLECTVEGTSNPNLYWYRQAAGRGLQLLFYSVGIGQISSEVPQNLSASRPQDRQFILSSKKLLLSDSGFYLCAWRRQDWIAFFGQGTRLTVV.

The genes are TRBV15 and TRBJ2-5; the D is unclear. CDR3 length: 14 residues. Germline CDR1 reads LNHNV; CDR2 reads YYDKDF (reference sequence). V shed 3 bases and J shed 3 bases, with 11 bases lying between them. Here the CDR3 DNA reads TGTGCCACCAGCAGCTCCCCAGAGGAAGAGACCCAGTACTTC. The encoded protein is CATSSSPEEETQYF. Filled out from reference TRBV15 and TRBJ2-5, the complete variable domain reads DAMVIQNPRYQVTQFGKPVTLSCSQTLNHNVMYWYQQKSSQAPKLLFHYYDKDFNNEADTPDNFQSRRPNTSFCFLDIRSPGLGDTAMYLCATSSSPEEETQYFGPGTRLLVL.

V and J are TRBV18 and TRBJ1-2, with D tentatively TRBD1 (6 bases). The length of the CDR3 is 13 residues. With 2 bases removed from V and 4 bases from J, the gap between germline ends came to 8 bases. Germline CDR1 KGHSH, CDR2 LQKENI. The CDR3 loop reads CASSPGGPYGYTF. The CDR3 DNA is TGTGCCAGCTCACCAGGGGGCCCCTATGGCTACACCTTC.

This sequence joins TRBV4-2 and TRBJ2-1; D is perhaps TRBD1 (5 bases). CDR1 and CDR2 (germline): LGHNA, YNFKEQ. CDR3 size: 16 residues. Trimming cost V 1 base and J 1 base, with 11 bases left between them. The CDR3: CASSQVAGRSYNEQFF. The DNA for the CDR3 is TGTGCCAGCAGCCAAGTGGCAGGGCGATCCTACAATGAGCAGTTCTTC.

The count of this clone is one. This chain joins TRBV4-2 and TRBJ2-3; 8 bases align to TRBD2. CDR1 LGHNA and CDR2 YNFKEQ come from the germline V gene. V shed 1 base, J shed 3 bases, and the junction held 9 bases outside the gene matches. The CDR3 consists of 17 residues. CDR3 in DNA: TGTGCCAGCAGCCAAGTCGGGGCGGGGGGTGGTACAGATACGCAGTATTTT. It is translated as CASSQVGAGGGTDTQYF.

The chain couples TRBV9 to TRBJ2-7; D might be TRBD1 (5 bases). Germline V gives CDR1 SGDLS, CDR2 YYNGEE. The V end was cut by 2 bases, the J end by 3 bases, with 15 bases between. This CDR3 region has 15 residues. The CDR3 spells CASSVSWGSYYEQYF. The CDR3 region has the DNA TGTGCCAGCAGCGTCTCCTGGGGCAGTTACTACGAGCAGTACTTC.

V usage is TRBV5-6 and J usage is TRBJ1-4; TRBD1 aligns across 7 bases. Trimming took 4 bases from V and 8 from J; bases not matched to a gene: 11. From germline, CDR1 is SGHDT and CDR2 YYEEEE. This CDR3 comprises 15 residues. This CDR3 is CASSGQGGHYEKLFF. The CDR3 DNA reads as TGTGCCAGCAGCGGCCAGGGGGGACATTACGAAAAACTGTTTTTT.

Comment on this clone: Other DNA sequences within the sample encode an identical CDR3. This sequence joins TRBV5-1 and TRBJ1-1, with D unresolved. The germline CDR1 and CDR2 sequences are SGHRS and YFSETQ. Trimming stripped 0 bases from V and 1 base from J, with 10 bases between. The CDR3 runs 15 residues. CDR3 residues: CASSLGGARNTEAFF. CDR3 DNA sequence: TGCGCCAGCAGCTTGGGAGGAGCGAGGAACACTGAAGCTTTCTTT.

The V gene is TRBV16, the J gene TRBJ1-2; a possible D gene is TRBD1 (6 bases). The V gene's germline CDR1 is KGHSY and CDR2 FQNENV. Deletions cut 0 bases from V and 7 bases from J, with 21 bases between. This CDR3 region has 17 residues. In DNA, the CDR3 is TGTGCCAGCAGCCAATCGTCCGTCGGGGGGGGCACATTTGGCTACACCTTC. Protein sequence: CASSQSSVGGGTFGYTF.

The V gene is TRBV3-1 (or the pseudogene TRBV3-2), the J gene TRBJ1-3; no reliable D call. V dropped 4 bases and J dropped 4 bases, with 5 bases sitting between them. The CDR3 has 12 residues. Germline V lookup: CDR1 LGHDT, CDR2 YNNKEL (reference sequence). CDR3 nucleotides: TGTGCCAGCAGCCTCGGAGGAAACACCATATATTTT. Protein product: CASSLGGNTIYF.

The chain recombines TRBV7-3 with TRBJ2-1, with D tentatively TRBD1 (6 bases). Germline CDR1 reads SGHTA; CDR2 reads FQGTGA. V gave up 2 bases and J gave up 8 bases, with 10 bases separating them. CDR3 length equals 13 residues. The chain's CDR3 is CASSLQGRDEQFF. The CDR3 DNA reads TGTGCCAGCAGCTTACAGGGGCGCGATGAGCAGTTCTTC.

J is TRBJ1-6 and V is TRBV5-6, with D perhaps TRBD1 (5 bases). CDR1 and CDR2 (germline): SGHDT, YYEEEE. The CDR3 is made up of 16 amino acids. V was shortened by 1 base and J by 6 bases, with 14 bases between the two germline ends. This chain's CDR3 is CASSLFGDSINSPLHF. The CDR3 DNA sequence: TGTGCCAGCAGCTTGTTTGGAGACAGCATTAATTCACCCCTCCACTTT.

This chain joins TRBV5-1 and TRBJ2-5; 7 nucleotides agree with TRBD1. The trim removed 4 bases at V and 2 bases at J, leaving 8 bases unmatched. Looked up from germline, CDR1 is SGHRS and CDR2 is YFSETQ. The length of the CDR3 is 15 residues. CDR3 in amino acids: CASSNTDRRQETQYF. The CDR3 DNA follows: TGCGCCAGCAGCAATACGGACAGGCGACAAGAGACCCAGTACTTC. Combining the CDR3 with reference TRBV5-1 and TRBJ2-5 gives the whole variable domain KAGVTQTPRYLIKTRGQQVTLSCSPISGHRSVSWYQQTPGQGLQFLFEYFSETQRNKGNFPGRFSGRQFSNSRSEMNVSTLELGDSALYLCASSNTDRRQETQYFGPGTRLLVL.

The chain combines TRBV6-5 with TRBJ2-1, with 7 bases that match TRBD1. The CDR3 contains 14 residues. Germline values: CDR1 MNHEY, CDR2 SVGAGI. V shed 8 bases, J shed 4 bases, and the junction held 8 bases outside the gene matches. CDR3 nucleotides: TGTGCCAGCCGCGACAGGGCAAGATACAATGAGCAGTTCTTC. This encodes CASRDRARYNEQFF.

This clone was picked up one time. CDR3 nucleotide sequence: TGTGCCAGCAGAGGGTGGGTGAACACTGAAGCTTTCTTT. Protein product: CASRGWVNTEAFF. The chain couples TRBV12-3 or TRBV12-4 to TRBJ1-1; D uncertain. V lost 6 bases to trimming and J lost 0 bases, with 8 bases between them. CDR3 length equals 13 residues.

The rearrangement joins TRBV30 to TRBJ2-2; 7 bases agree with TRBD1. CDR3 length equals 14 residues. Germline-derived CDR1 and CDR2 are GTSNPN and SVGIG (reference sequence). V dropped 2 bases and J dropped 5; count of bases not matched to a gene: 5. This CDR3 is CAWSPGQWTGELFF. For the CDR3, the DNA is TGTGCCTGGAGTCCGGGACAGTGGACCGGGGAGCTGTTTTTT.

The CDR3 reads CASSLAGREGETQYF. For the CDR3, the DNA is TGTGCCAGCAGCTTAGCTGGTAGGGAAGGAGAGACCCAGTACTTC. The chain employs TRBV11-3 and TRBJ2-5; D ambiguous. The CDR3 consists of 15 residues. V was pared by 1 base and J by 4 bases, with 13 bases between. Germline values: CDR1 SGHNT, CDR2 YENEEA.

CDR3 residues: CASSPTLGGTDTQYF. CDR3 DNA sequence: TGCGCCAGCAGCCCGACCCTGGGGGGCACAGATACGCAGTATTTT. The chain uses TRBV5-1 and TRBJ2-3, with D possibly being TRBD1 or TRBD2 (5 bases each). The germline V and J ends were trimmed by 4 bases and 1 base, with 13 bases remaining between them. The CDR3 has 15 amino acids. Germline CDR1 and CDR2: SGHRS and YFSETQ.

The chain has TRBV6-1 and TRBJ2-2; D not certain. Trimming removed 1 base from V and 0 bases from J, with 15 bases in between. The CDR3 has 18 amino acids. Germline V lookup: CDR1 MNHNS, CDR2 SASEGT. CDR3 sequence: CASSEVWAGPPNTGELFF. The CDR3 DNA follows: TGTGCCAGCAGTGAAGTATGGGCAGGACCACCGAACACCGGGGAGCTGTTTTTT.

The J gene is TRBJ2-2, the V gene TRBV15; the D is unclear. V gave up 0 bases and J gave up 2 bases, with 7 bases separating them. Germline V gene data show CDR1 as LNHNV and CDR2 as YYDKDF (reference sequence). The CDR3 spans 15 residues. CDR3 sequence: CATSREAKNTGELFF. The DNA for the CDR3 is TGTGCCACCAGCAGAGAGGCGAAAAACACCGGGGAGCTGTTTTTT.